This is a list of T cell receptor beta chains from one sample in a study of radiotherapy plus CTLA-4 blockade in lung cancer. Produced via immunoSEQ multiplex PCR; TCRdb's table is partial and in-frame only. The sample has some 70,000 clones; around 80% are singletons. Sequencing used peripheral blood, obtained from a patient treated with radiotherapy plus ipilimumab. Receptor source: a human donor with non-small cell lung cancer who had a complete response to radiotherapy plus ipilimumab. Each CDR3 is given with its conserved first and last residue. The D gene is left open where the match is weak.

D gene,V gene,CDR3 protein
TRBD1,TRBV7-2,CASSLGDSSIAYYGYTF
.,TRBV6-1,CASKGSGGVYNEQFF
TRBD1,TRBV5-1,CASSSDRDTEAFF
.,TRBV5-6,CASSLGGKSVEKLFF
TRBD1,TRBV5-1,CASSLREPGQGPYEQYF
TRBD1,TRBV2,CASVSGTGISYNSPLHF
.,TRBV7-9,CASSLGWDQPQHF
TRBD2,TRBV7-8,CASSLALFSGRAETQYF
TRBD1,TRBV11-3,CASSRTGPNTEAFF
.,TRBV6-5,CASSYRAIGGYTF
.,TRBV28,CASSLLSGPRSYNEQFF
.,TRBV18,CASSPQEGPVSEAFF
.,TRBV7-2,CASSLELSTDTQYF
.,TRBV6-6,CASSFTGTRDYEQYF
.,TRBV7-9,CASSAKQAGNTEAFF
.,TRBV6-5,CASSSANTEAFF
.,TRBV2,CASSIRQRGYTF
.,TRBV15,CATSRDKGWQPQHF
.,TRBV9,CASSVTHARETQYF
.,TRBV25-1,CASSELQQGRSYEQYF
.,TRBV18,CASSPRAAGITGELFF
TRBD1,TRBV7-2,CASSSRTGGAGTGELFF
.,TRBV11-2,CASSPPGQSRDTQYF
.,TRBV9,CASSAGRGGNQPQHF
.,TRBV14,CASSQVIMYGYTF
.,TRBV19,CASSIVGITYGYTF
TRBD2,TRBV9,CASSAPRGLAGGPVADTQYF
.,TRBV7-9,CASSLLGNYGYTF
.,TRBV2,CASSRVDNEKLFF
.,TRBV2,CASGQLGSGANVLTF
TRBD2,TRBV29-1,CSTTGGLRKETQYF
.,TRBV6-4,CASGGTIQPQHF
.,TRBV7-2,CASSPGGGVIGYTF
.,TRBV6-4,CASSDTARVDTQYF
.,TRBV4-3,CASSHGGGTEAFF
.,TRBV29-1,CSVYDTNTEAFF
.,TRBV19,CASRRGSSGNEQFF
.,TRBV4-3,CASSQDHGFTANVDYGYTF
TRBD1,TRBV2,CASLTGGRGYTF
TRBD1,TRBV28,CASSLPTGTANTGELFF
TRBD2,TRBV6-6,CASSLTSGSTDTQYF
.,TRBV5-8,CASSLGGLNTEAFF
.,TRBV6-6,CASSYERSGANVLTF
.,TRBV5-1,CASSSDSTGNTIYF
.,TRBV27,CASSLKGQGLEPYGYTF
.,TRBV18,CASSPGGRGASYEQYF
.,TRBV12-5,CASGLVRGATGELFF
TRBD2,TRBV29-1,CSVWGGSYNEQFF
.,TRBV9,CASSVESHWEQFF
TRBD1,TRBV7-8,CASSSYRGRGDQPQHF
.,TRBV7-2,CASSFLMSSYEQYF
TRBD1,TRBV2,CASSSTRQGTNYGYTF